This TCR beta chain was captured in a study of blood T cell repertoires in COVID-19. After removal of 3 bases from V and 4 bases from J, the junction contained 16 bases not matched to a gene. Germline V gives CDR1 KGHDR, CDR2 SFDVKD. The CDR3 consists of 20 residues. The table came from immunoSEQ multiplex PCR; TCRdb's copy has only in-frame clones and leaves some out. Of hundreds of thousands of clones listed, 80% to 90% are singletons. The receptor comes from a woman aged 18-29 years with acute or convalescent COVID-19. The rearrangement joins TRBV24-1 to TRBJ1-6; the match to TRBD1 covers 8 bases. The sample comprised peripheral blood. The CDR3 sequence: CATSDGARTGHICYNSPLHF. For the CDR3, the DNA is TGTGCCACCAGTGATGGGGCGAGGACAGGGCATATTTGTTATAATTCACCCCTCCACTTT.